This T cell receptor beta chain appears in the sequencing data of a study of Graves' ophthalmopathy and Graves' hyperthyroidism (dated by TCRdb to 2016 to 2019). Looking at the study overall: A patient counted as having stable hyperthyroidism if there was no progression to ophthalmopathy within 18 months of follow-up. The study used signatures of the TCR beta repertoire to tell Graves' ophthalmopathy apart from Graves' hyperthyroidism and to predict which patients would progress to ophthalmopathy. In total, 135 blood samples were TCR-sequenced: approximately 42 ophthalmopathy, some 80 hyperthyroidism and some 17 hyperthyroidism-to-ophthalmopathy patients. To explore V-J signatures that distinguish ophthalmopathy from hyperthyroidism, a discovery set of 100 patients was enrolled, made up of 40 to 45 with ophthalmopathy and fewer than 60 with stable hyperthyroidism. An independent validation cohort was composed of fewer than 20 hyperthyroidism patients and around 16 patients who later progressed from hyperthyroidism to ophthalmopathy. In about six hyperthyroidism patients, the T-cell repertoires found in thyroid tissue were compared with those found in blood. Once sampling was done, hyperthyroidism patients were given methimazole at a starting dose of 30 mg daily, while ophthalmopathy patients were given high-dose intravenous methylprednisolone.

Between the V and J ends, shortened by 6 bases and 7 bases respectively, the junction contains 13 bases. Taken from cysteine to phenylalanine, the CDR3 has 11 residues. Only the CDR3 region is kept as DNA, spanning 33 bases read in frame from base 1. CDR1 and CDR2 are drawn from the germline V gene: SQVTM, ANQGSEA. For repertoire sequencing, the TCR beta CDR3 regions were amplified from RNA transcripts. The first round was an RT-PCR using HTBI primers with the Qiagen OneStep RT-PCR kit, and this first round was followed by a second-round multiplex PCR, then size selection and purification. Sequencing of the libraries was carried out on an Illumina HiSeq2000 in paired-end mode with 100 bp reads. As for the authors' bioinformatics: SOAPnuke was used to process the reads, removing any read that contained adapters or uncalled bases, had a mean Phred below 15, or lacked an exact match to the constant primer or identifier. COPE v1.2.5 was used to merge the high-quality paired reads. Clonotypes were defined as unique nucleotide sequences and were aligned to IMGT TRB V, D and J references using MiTCR v1.1. The analysis was limited to V-J combinations with a frequency above 0.0001, which together covered roughly 99% of the repertoires. For each V-J combination, a TCR clonal expansion and chaos score was defined as the ratio of F50 clonal expansion to chaos observed in the TCRdist matrix. Welch's t-statistics and random forest were used to reduce the features to roughly 14 V-J combinations, which were then used as input to a naive Bayes classifier. Thyroid-blood repertoire similarity was quantified with the Morisita-Horn index. The public reads were run again by TCRdb, first through fastp at Q25 and then through MiXCR, and only productive beta chains were kept. Each record represents a unique CDR3 protein, reported with the most common genes and DNA among its rows. None of the V and J calls come from the authors' own analysis; TCRdb made them. This sample has approximately 1.2 million distinct CDR3 sequences in its table, and 35% to 45% of those were observed once. The ten largest clones represent approximately 10% of the sample.

Patients with hyperthyroidism were aged 18 to 65 years, had been newly diagnosed, and had a disease duration of less than 2 months. Anyone with other autoimmune diseases, uncontrolled infections, pregnancy or lactation was excluded from the study. Clinical symptoms, serum thyroxine, TRAb, thyroid ultrasound and orbital computed tomography formed the basis of the diagnosis. Total RNA was extracted with Trizol reagent and quality-checked on an Agilent 2100 Bioanalyzer. In the case of this clonotype: No antigen is known for it. No per-base quality is available; no much larger clone lies one base away.

What the study reported, not specific to this receptor: Ophthalmopathy was separated from stable hyperthyroidism by the 13-signature model with just under 90% sensitivity and roughly 83% specificity in cross-validation and with 80%/75% in the test set. Sample size was not statistically predetermined, and group allocation was not concealed from the investigators. Most of the expanded thyroid clonotypes with a frequency above 0.001 were also detected in blood, and it was suggested that the thyroid immune response may be reflected by blood repertoires. In validation, the model predicted ophthalmopathy progression with about 71% sensitivity and roughly 72% specificity; roughly 11 predicted patients were CT-confirmed with GO in a median of 6.5 months.

Recombination connected TRBV29-1 to TRBJ2-7, and possibly TRBD1, on 5 matching bases. The sample was peripheral blood or thyroid tissue (not recorded which). The TCR originated in an adult man with Graves' hyperthyroidism. The CDR3 region: CSVGPYNEQYF. The DNA is TGCAGCGTGGGGCCCTACAATGAGCAGTACTTC.